The entry below describes one T cell receptor (beta chain). Its antigen is unidentified. The selected patients with pancreatic ductal adenocarcinoma had surgery but no neoadjuvant therapy. Sequencing used immunoSEQ multiplex PCR; TCRdb keeps in-frame clones, though not all of them. The repertoire holds about 100,000 clones, about 96% seen once, with roughly 3% in the top ten. This entry comes from a study of T cells in pancreatic ductal adenocarcinoma. The CDR3 is made up of 18 amino acids. V lost 1 base and J lost 2; bases outside the gene matches: 3. Germline CDR1 SGHTA, CDR2 FQGNSA. The study, taken as a whole, reports: Blood clonality (roughly 0.073) did not differ significantly from tumor (roughly 0.1). Blood had more productive templates and roughly 8-fold more unique clonotypes than tumor. Results skew toward the minority of patients with early-stage disease.

J is TRBJ2-1 and V is TRBV7-2, with 15 bases matching TRBD2. The source of this sequence is a human donor with pancreatic ductal adenocarcinoma. Sequencing input: PBMCs. The CDR3 loop reads CASSLGTSGRDPYNEQFF. The CDR3 nucleotides read TGTGCCAGCAGCTTAGGGACTAGCGGGAGGGACCCCTACAATGAGCAGTTCTTC.